This note documents a single T cell receptor beta chain sequence. Its antigen is not identified. This sample was taken from a study of blood T cells in healthy people across ages. Study conclusions and caveats: With naive T cell percentage, TCR beta diversity showed a strong correlation. Long-lived donors had more naive CD4+ cells and higher diversity than aged donors. Estimates based on one million T cells were treated as lower bounds.

A second PCR of roughly 7 to 11 cycles used a sample-barcoded 5' primer and a J-beta primer mix. Paired-end reads containing CDR3 totaled no fewer than 3 million for each sample. TCRdb reanalysed the 5' RACE reads using MiXCR and keeps one entry per CDR3 protein. The sample contains about 570,000 distinct CDR3 sequences, roughly a quarter of which appear only once. The CDR3 runs to 12 residues. Germline V CDR1 and CDR2: SGHNT, YENEEA. The ends were cut back, 2 bases at V and 6 bases at J, with 7 bases in the middle. Sequences were obtained from blood. The rearrangement links TRBV11-3 to TRBJ1-1; D gene uncertain. This TCR came from a woman in her seventies in good health. CDR3 residues: CASSLSFAEAFF. As DNA, the CDR3 is TGTGCCAGCAGCTTATCTTTCGCTGAAGCTTTCTTT.